Listed here are 24 T cell receptor beta chains from one sample, sequenced in a study of tumor T cells in aggressive B-cell lymphoma (dated by TCRdb to 2015 to 2018). To prepare the library, the immunoSEQ multiplex PCR assay was applied. Entries here come from immuneACCESS through TCRdb and include only in-frame sequences with V and J called. Some clones fail to appear in such tables; in the studies checked, an unresolved V gene covers under half of the shortfall, and the cause of the remainder is unknown. The sample yields around 2,400 clones; 85% were counted once. Jointly, the top ten make up about 2.6% of the sample. Material: tumor tissue. The receptors were sampled from an adult with diffuse large B cell lymphoma.

This clone was observed a few times. V gene TRBV13 combines with J gene TRBJ2-3, with 9 bases that match TRBD1. The junction had 6 bases not matched to a gene; V was cut back by 5 bases and J by 3 bases. The CDR3 is 15 residues long. Germline V CDR1 and CDR2: PRHDT, FYEKMQ (reference sequence). The CDR3 DNA follows: TGTGCCAGCAGCCCCGGGACAGGGAAAACAGATACGCAGTATTTT. It translates to CASSPGTGKTDTQYF.

In its sample, this clone was seen once. The chain employs TRBV30 and TRBJ1-4; tentative D call: TRBD1 (5 bases). The V end lost 4 bases, the J end lost 5 bases, and 17 bases lay between the germline ends. The germline V gene has CDR1 GTSNPN and CDR2 SVGIG (reference sequence). The CDR3 is 15 residues long. Here the CDR3 DNA reads TGTGCCTGGAATACCCAGGGCGGGGGAAATGAAAAACTGTTTTTT. It specifies CAWNTQGGGNEKLFF.

The CDR3 reads CASSRTGGMNTEAFF. The CDR3 DNA reads as TGTGCCAGCTCTCGGACAGGGGGAATGAACACTGAAGCTTTCTTT. V and J are TRBV18 and TRBJ1-1, with 10 bases fitting TRBD1. The V and J ends lost 6 bases and 0 bases, in that order; junction bases with no gene match: 4. Germline V gene data show CDR1 as KGHSH and CDR2 as LQKENI. The CDR3 runs to 15 residues.

The table lists this clone with a few counts. The chain carries TRBV29-1 and TRBJ2-2, with D unresolved. CDR3 size: 12 residues. Germline V gene data show CDR1 as SQVTM and CDR2 as ANQGSEA. Trimming took off 5 bases at V and 4 bases at J, with 8 bases between the two ends. CDR3 amino acids: CSVFSPTGELFF. The CDR3 bases are TGCAGCGTTTTTAGCCCCACCGGGGAGCTGTTTTTT.

The chain is built from TRBV27 and TRBJ1-3; 8 nucleotides align to TRBD1. The CDR3 consists of 18 residues. Trimming removed 5 bases from V and 1 base from J; junction bases left unmatched: 13. Germline V gene lookup returns CDR1 MNHEY and CDR2 SMNVEV (reference sequence). The CDR3 DNA reads as TGTGCCAGCAGTCTCCAAGCCTCAGGGGGCCTTTCTGGAAACACCATATATTTT. Translating it yields CASSLQASGGLSGNTIYF.

This rearrangement joins TRBV6-1 to TRBJ2-7; D is uncertain. The germline V and J ends were trimmed by 1 base and 2 bases, with 6 bases remaining between them. Looked up from germline, CDR1 is MNHNS and CDR2 is SASEGT. This CDR3 region has 13 residues. This CDR3 is CASSEGATYEQYF. In DNA, the CDR3 is TGTGCCAGCAGTGAAGGGGCTACCTACGAGCAGTACTTC.

The V call is TRBV5-1, the J call TRBJ1-1; the match to TRBD1 covers 7 bases. This CDR3 has 16 residues. V dropped 4 bases and J dropped 0; count of bases not matched to a gene: 9. The germline V gene encodes CDR1 SGHRS and CDR2 YFSETQ. This chain's CDR3 is CASSPHGGQLNTEAFF. CDR3 in DNA: TGCGCCAGCAGCCCCCACGGGGGACAGCTGAACACTGAAGCTTTCTTT.

The V and J genes are TRBV5-1 and TRBJ1-3; D unresolved. V dropped 3 bases and J dropped 1 base, with 11 bases sitting between them. Germline CDR1 and CDR2: SGHRS and YFSETQ. The CDR3 is made up of 15 amino acids. The CDR3 region is CASSSTGMSGNTIYF. The CDR3 DNA reads as TGCGCCAGCAGCTCTACGGGGATGTCTGGAAACACCATATATTTT.

The CDR3, as DNA: TGCGCCAGCCGGGGACAGTTCTCTGGAAACACCATATATTTT. It specifies CASRGQFSGNTIYF. The chain recombines TRBV10-2 with TRBJ1-3, with 7 positions matching TRBD1. The CDR3 has 14 amino acids. J was trimmed by 0 bases and V by 8 bases; bases with no gene match: 4. CDR1 and CDR2 from the germline V gene are WSHSY and SAAADI.

The V and J genes are TRBV7-9 and TRBJ2-7; 13 bases fit TRBD2. This CDR3 is 15 amino acids long. Germline assignment: CDR1 SEHNR and CDR2 FQNEAQ (reference sequence). J gave up 3 bases and V 4 bases, and 3 bases lay outside the gene matches. For the CDR3, the DNA is TGTGCCAGCAGCTGGACTAGCGGGAGTTACTACGAGCAGTACTTC. Its protein product is CASSWTSGSYYEQYF. The whole variable domain, remainder taken from reference TRBV7-9 and TRBJ2-7, is DTGVSQNPRHKITKRGQNVTFRCDPISEHNRLYWYRQTLGQGPEFLTYFQNEAQLEKSRLLSDRFSAERPKGSFSTLEIQRTEQGDSAMYLCASSWTSGSYYEQYFGPGTRLTVT.

This rearrangement joins TRBV13 to TRBJ2-7, with 8 nucleotides matching TRBD1. The CDR3 spans 14 residues. Unmatched junction bases numbered 4, after V lost 2 bases and J lost 4 bases. CDR1 and CDR2 (germline): PRHDT, FYEKMQ (reference sequence). The CDR3 loop is CASSLPGGFYEQYF. CDR3 sequence (DNA): TGTGCCAGCAGCTTACCAGGGGGCTTTTACGAGCAGTACTTC.

V and J are TRBV6-1 and TRBJ1-2; D unresolved. CDR1 MNHNS and CDR2 SASEGT come from the germline V gene. The length of the CDR3 is 13 residues. The V and J ends lost 8 bases and 5 bases respectively, with 15 bases between them. The CDR3 DNA reads TGTGCCAGCCGGCGGGGTGAAGTATATGGCTACACCTTC. It encodes CASRRGEVYGYTF.

The V call is TRBV28, the J call TRBJ1-4; 7 nucleotides align to TRBD1. This CDR3 comprises 12 residues. The J segment lost 8 bases and the V segment lost 7 bases, leaving 4 bases of the junction unmatched. Germline lookup yields CDR1 MDHEN and CDR2 SYDVKM. The CDR3 loop reads CASTAGGEKLFF. CDR3 sequence (DNA): TGTGCCAGCACGGCAGGGGGGGAAAAACTGTTTTTT.

This clone turned up a few times. J is TRBJ1-1 and V is TRBV4-1; D is unresolved. This CDR3 has 14 amino acids. V lost 1 base, J lost 1 base, and 7 bases lay in between. Germline V CDR1 and CDR2: MGHRA, YSYEKL. In nucleotides, the CDR3 is TGCGCCAGCAGCCAAGGGGCTGGGAACACTGAAGCTTTCTTT. The encoded protein is CASSQGAGNTEAFF.

This clone occurred once. The V gene is TRBV7-9, the J gene TRBJ1-2; D not resolved. Germline V lookup: CDR1 SEHNR, CDR2 FQNEAQ (reference sequence). This CDR3 is built from 13 residues. V was cut by 2 bases and J by 8 bases, with 12 bases left in between. CDR3 loop: CASSLFTEMGYTF. The CDR3 DNA sequence: TGTGCCAGCAGCTTATTTACGGAGATGGGCTACACCTTC.

The chain uses TRBV9 and TRBJ2-3, with D possibly TRBD2 on 7 matching bases. Trimming removed 0 bases from V and 5 bases from J, with 16 bases in between. Germline-derived CDR1 and CDR2 are SGDLS and YYNGEE. The CDR3 spans 16 residues. The CDR3 protein is CASSVDPRGAVDTQYF. Written as DNA, the CDR3 is TGTGCCAGCAGCGTAGATCCCCGGGGGGCGGTAGATACGCAGTATTTT.

This rearrangement joins TRBV5-4 to TRBJ2-1; TRBD1 agrees at 8 bases. The CDR3 totals 15 residues. CDR1 and CDR2 from the germline V gene are SGHNT and YYREEE (reference sequence). Trimming removed 3 bases from V and 6 bases from J; junction bases left unmatched: 8. The DNA for the CDR3 is TGTGCCAGCAGCTCCAGACAGGGGCTAGTCAATGAGCAGTTCTTC. It translates to CASSSRQGLVNEQFF.

V is TRBV10-3 and J is TRBJ1-5; 7 bases match TRBD1. The CDR3 sequence is 14 residues long. Germline V gives CDR1 ENHRY, CDR2 SYGVKD. J lost 1 base, V lost 10 bases, and 7 bases had no gene match. DNA for the CDR3: TGTGCCACGGGCGGACAGGACAGCAATCAGCCCCAGCATTTT. The encoded protein is CATGGQDSNQPQHF.

This chain connects TRBV29-1 to TRBJ1-2; 7 bases fit TRBD1. Germline assignment: CDR1 SQVTM and CDR2 ANQGSEA. J gave up 2 bases and V 6 bases, and 6 bases lay outside the gene matches. The CDR3 consists of 13 residues. CDR3 DNA sequence: TGCAGCGTCCGGGACAGTTTAAACTATGGCTACACCTTC. Amino acids: CSVRDSLNYGYTF.

The chain couples TRBV7-2 to TRBJ2-3; D gene ambiguous. The length of the CDR3 is 13 residues. V was cut by 3 bases and J by 4 bases, with 8 bases left in between. Germline CDR1 reads SGHTA; CDR2 reads FQGNSA. CDR3 sequence: CASSFSVADTQYF. CDR3 in DNA: TGTGCCAGCAGCTTTAGTGTCGCAGATACGCAGTATTTT.

The V gene is TRBV13, the J gene TRBJ2-3, with D possibly being TRBD1 (5 bases). The V gene's germline CDR1 is PRHDT and CDR2 FYEKMQ (reference sequence). Trimming removed 3 bases from V and 0 bases from J, with 7 bases in between. The CDR3 has 14 amino acids. The CDR3 protein is CASSFHRSTDTQYF. The CDR3, as DNA: TGTGCCAGCAGCTTTCACAGGAGCACAGATACGCAGTATTTT.

V gene TRBV4-1 combines with J gene TRBJ2-3; 9 bases line up with TRBD2. CDR1 is MGHRA, CDR2 YSYEKL, per germline. The trim removed 7 bases at V and 0 bases at J, leaving 5 bases unmatched. The CDR3 is 15 amino acids. The CDR3 DNA sequence: TGCGCCAGCACCCGCGCGGGAGGGAGCACAGATACGCAGTATTTT. Protein sequence: CASTRAGGSTDTQYF.

This clone was recorded a few times. J is TRBJ2-7 and V is TRBV5-1; D is ambiguous. The germline V gene encodes CDR1 SGHRS and CDR2 YFSETQ. The CDR3 has 11 amino acids. With 3 bases removed from V and 4 bases from J, the gap between germline ends came to 5 bases. The chain's CDR3 is CASSSGYEQYF. The CDR3 DNA follows: TGCGCCAGCAGCTCCGGGTACGAGCAGTACTTC.

This chain connects TRBV4-1 to TRBJ2-7; 9 bases line up with TRBD1. There are 13 residues in the CDR3. V was pared by 5 bases and J by 4 bases, with 3 bases of the junction left unmatched. Looked up from germline, CDR1 is MGHRA and CDR2 is YSYEKL. Here the CDR3 DNA reads TGCGCCAGCAGCAGGGGACAGGGATACGAGCAGTACTTC. It translates to CASSRGQGYEQYF.